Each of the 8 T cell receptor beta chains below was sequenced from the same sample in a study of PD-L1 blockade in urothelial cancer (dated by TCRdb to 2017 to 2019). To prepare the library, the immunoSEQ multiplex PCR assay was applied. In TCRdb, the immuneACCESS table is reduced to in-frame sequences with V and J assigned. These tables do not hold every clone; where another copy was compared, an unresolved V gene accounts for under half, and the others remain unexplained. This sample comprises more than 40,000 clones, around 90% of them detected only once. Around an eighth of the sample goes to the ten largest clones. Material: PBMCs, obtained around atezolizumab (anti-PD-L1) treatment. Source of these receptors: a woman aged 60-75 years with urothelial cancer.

The CDR3 spells CSASLENEQFF. For the CDR3, the DNA is TGCAGTGCTAGTCTGGAGAATGAGCAGTTCTTC. The rearrangement uses TRBV20-1 and TRBJ2-1; D is ambiguous. Trimming removed 3 bases at V and 7 bases at J, with 7 bases between. The germline gives CDR1 DFQATT, CDR2 SNEGSKA (reference sequence). The CDR3 totals 11 residues.

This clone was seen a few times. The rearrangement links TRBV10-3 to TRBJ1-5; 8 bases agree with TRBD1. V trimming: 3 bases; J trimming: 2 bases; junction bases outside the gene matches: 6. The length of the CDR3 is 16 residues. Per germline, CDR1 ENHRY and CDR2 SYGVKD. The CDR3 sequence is CAISDPTGDGNQPQHF. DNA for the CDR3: TGTGCCATCAGTGACCCGACAGGGGATGGCAATCAGCCCCAGCATTTT.

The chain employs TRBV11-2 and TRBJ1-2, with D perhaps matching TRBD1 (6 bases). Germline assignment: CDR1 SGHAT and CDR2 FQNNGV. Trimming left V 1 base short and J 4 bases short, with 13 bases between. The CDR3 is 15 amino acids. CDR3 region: CASSLVTGPPYGYTF. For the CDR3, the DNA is TGTGCCAGCAGCTTAGTTACAGGGCCGCCCTATGGCTACACCTTC.

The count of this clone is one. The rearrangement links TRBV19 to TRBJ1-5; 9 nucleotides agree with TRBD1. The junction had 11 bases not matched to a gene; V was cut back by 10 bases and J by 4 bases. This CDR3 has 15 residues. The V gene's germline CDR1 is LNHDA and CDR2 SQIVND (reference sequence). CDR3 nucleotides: TGTGCCACCACGGTGGGACAGGGACGGAATCAGCCCCAGCATTTT. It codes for CATTVGQGRNQPQHF.

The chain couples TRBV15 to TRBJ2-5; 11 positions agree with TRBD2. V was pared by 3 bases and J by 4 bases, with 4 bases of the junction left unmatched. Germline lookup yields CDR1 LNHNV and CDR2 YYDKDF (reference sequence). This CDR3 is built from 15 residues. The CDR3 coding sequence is TGTGCCACCAGCAGGGGACTAGCGGATGGAGAGACCCAGTACTTC. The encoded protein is CATSRGLADGETQYF.

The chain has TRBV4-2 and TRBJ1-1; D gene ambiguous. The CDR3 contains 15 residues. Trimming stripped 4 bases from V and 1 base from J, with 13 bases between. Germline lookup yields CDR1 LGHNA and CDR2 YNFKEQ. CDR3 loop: CASSPTEKRNTEAFF. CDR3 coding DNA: TGTGCCAGCAGCCCTACAGAAAAGAGGAACACTGAAGCTTTCTTT.

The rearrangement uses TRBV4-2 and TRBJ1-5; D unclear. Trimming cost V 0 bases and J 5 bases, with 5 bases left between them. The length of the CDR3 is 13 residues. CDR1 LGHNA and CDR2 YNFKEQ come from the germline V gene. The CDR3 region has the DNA TGTGCCAGCAGCCAAGACAGTTATCAGCCCCAGCATTTT. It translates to CASSQDSYQPQHF.

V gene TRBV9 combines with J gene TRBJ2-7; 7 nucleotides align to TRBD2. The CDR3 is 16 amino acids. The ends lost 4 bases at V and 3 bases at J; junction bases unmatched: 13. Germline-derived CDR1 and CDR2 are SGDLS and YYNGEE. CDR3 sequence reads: CASSPGEGNFVYEQYF. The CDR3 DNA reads TGTGCCAGCAGCCCGGGGGAGGGCAATTTCGTCTACGAGCAGTACTTC.